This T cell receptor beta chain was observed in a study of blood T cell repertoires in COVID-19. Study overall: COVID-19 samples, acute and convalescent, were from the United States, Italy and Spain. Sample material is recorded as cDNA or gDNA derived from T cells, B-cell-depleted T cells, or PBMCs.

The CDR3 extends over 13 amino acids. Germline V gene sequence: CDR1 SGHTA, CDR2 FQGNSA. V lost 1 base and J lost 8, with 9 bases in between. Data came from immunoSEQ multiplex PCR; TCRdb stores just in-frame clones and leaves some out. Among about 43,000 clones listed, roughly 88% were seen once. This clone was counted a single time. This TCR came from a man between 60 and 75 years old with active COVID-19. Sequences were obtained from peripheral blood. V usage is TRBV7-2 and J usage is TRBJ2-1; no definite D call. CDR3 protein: CASSLGYGHEQFF. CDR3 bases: TGTGCCAGCAGCTTAGGGTATGGGCATGAGCAGTTCTTC.